This entry is about one T cell receptor (beta chain). This specimen belongs to a study of cytomegalovirus exposure and HLA in healthy donors. This CDR3 has 14 residues. Germline V gives CDR1 KGHSH, CDR2 LQKENI. V gave up 3 bases and J gave up 4 bases; unmatched junction bases: 5. Primers: 60 Vbeta forward and 13 Jbeta reverse. Generated by immunoSEQ multiplex PCR, the TCRdb table keeps only in-frame clones and is missing some. Of over 120,000 clones in the sample, almost 85% were seen once. The source material was PBMCs. This TCR came from a man aged 30 to 45 in good health and CMV-seropositive. The chain carries TRBV18 and TRBJ1-1; 7 bases fit TRBD1. CDR3 nucleotide sequence: TGTGCCAGCTCACCGACAGGGCAAGGCACTGAAGCTTTCTTT. Translating gives CASSPTGQGTEAFF.